This T cell receptor (beta chain) was sequenced in a study of blood T cell repertoires in COVID-19. Study information: PBMCs, B-cell-depleted T cells, or T cells provided the cDNA or gDNA that made up the material.

Per the original data handling: Reference gene primers were amplified, and this amplification served to estimate nucleated cell counts. This table comes from immunoSEQ multiplex PCR, and its TCRdb copy is limited to in-frame clones, with some not included. The V and J calls and clone size are taken from that table; D and trimming were inferred from the DNA. The sample records about 220,000 clones, 75% to 90% being singletons. The CDR3 is 13 residues long. The germline V gene encodes CDR1 SQVTM and CDR2 ANQGSEA. V lost 2 bases and J 3 bases, leaving 10 bases between the germline ends. Those who participated ranged in age from roughly 18 to 95 years and resided in approximately 26 US areas.

Sequencing input: PBMCs or T cells enriched from blood (not recorded which). The receptor was derived from a woman aged 40 to 50 with acute COVID-19. V and J are TRBV29-1 and TRBJ1-1; perhaps TRBD1 as D (6 bases). CDR3 DNA: TGCAGCGTTGAAAGACAGGTAGACACTGAAGCTTTCTTT. This gives the protein CSVERQVDTEAFF. The full variable domain, with the rest looked up from reference TRBV29-1 and TRBJ1-1, is SAVISQKPSRDICQRGTSLTIQCQVDSQVTMMFWYRQQPGQSLTLIATANQGSEATYESGFVIDKFPISRPNLTFSTLTVSNMSPEDSSIYLCSVERQVDTEAFFGQGTRLTVV.